Ten or more counts support the clone carrying this TCR beta chain. The CDR3 end is not reached by the read, which stops 3 residues before it; the germline J gene fills it in. The assay was immunoSEQ multiplex PCR, and TCRdb's table has in-frame clones only and misses some. The sample was found to contain 75,000 to 85,000 clones, and every one recurs. V lost 7 bases and J 3 bases, leaving 16 bases between the germline ends. The CDR3 extends over 14 amino acids. The entry originates in a study of T cell clonality in common variable immunodeficiency. The TCR was taken from a person aged 18-69 years in good health. Sequenced sample: peripheral blood mononuclear cells. The chain employs TRBV5-3 and TRBJ2-5; D gene ambiguous. TRBV5-3 is an open reading frame, and its role is uncertain. Incomplete CDR3 DNA: TGTGCCAGACCCAGCGAAAGGCCAGAAGAGACC. Its translation: CARPSERPEET. In full, the CDR3 is CARPSERPEETQYF.